These T cell receptor beta chains were read from a single sample in a study of cytomegalovirus exposure and HLA in healthy donors. TCRdb's table, derived via immunoSEQ multiplex PCR, lists solely in-frame clones and lacks some. The table shows around 200,000 clones, with approximately 90% occurring only once. The sample consisted of PBMCs. Receptors originate from a young woman in good health and CMV-seronegative. The conserved cysteine and the conserved F or W are not part of the CDR3 here.

>TRBJ2-2|TRBV19
ASSTTGDAGELF
>TRBJ1-4|TRBV6-1
ASSEASGTDEKLF
>TRBJ2-3|TRBV7-6
ASSLVRATDTQY
>TRBJ1-1|TRBV14
ASSQVDWKIMNTEAF
>TRBJ1-3|TRBV11-2
ASSSRTGVLNTIY
>TRBJ2-7|TRBV7-9
ASSRTRDYEQY
>TRBJ2-7|TRBV9
ASSRSGSSYEQY
>TRBJ1-1|TRBV7-9
ASSPWTGRNTEAF
>TRBJ1-4|TRBV18
ASSPRTRGLATNEKLF
>TRBJ2-5|TRBV4-1
ASSLAGGEETQY
>TRBJ2-3|TRBV10-3
AIGQGKAADTQY
>TRBJ2-1|TRBV7-2
ASSFSTSGINEQF
>NA|TRBV5-4
ASSRDKDIYEQY
>TRBJ1-1|TRBV27
ASSFYGLLGTEAF
>TRBJ1-1|TRBV5-4
ASSLFNIRDEAF
>TRBJ2-7|TRBV5-5
ASSLAGSSYEQY
>TRBJ2-1|TRBV4-1
ASSQRLADSYNEQF
>TRBJ2-1|TRBV4-3
ASSQDQLEGGRRLYEQF
>TRBJ2-1|TRBV6-5
ASRAAGALF
>TRBJ1-3|TRBV5-1
ASNSSPGNTIY
>TRBJ2-7|TRBV7-9
ASSSRPAGQFPYEQY
>TRBJ2-5|TRBV5-6
ASSLVWTAELLETQY
>TRBJ2-2|TRBV7-6
ASSWFSGQTGELF
>NA|TRBV30
GGAGSSYEQY
>TRBJ1-2|TRBV29-1
SVSLGTGPYGYT
>TRBJ2-7|TRBV27
ASSLGGRTDEQY
>TRBJ1-4|TRBV16
ASSQSGQFNEKLF
>TRBJ1-2|TRBV9
ASSVVIRGGYT
>TRBJ1-2|TRBV9
ASSGQPTGEAGYT
>TRBJ1-5|TRBV19
ASSNHWTGGVDQPQH
>TRBJ2-2|TRBV5-1
ASSLVQGNTGELF
>TRBJ1-2|TRBV27
ASSSNGGVGYT
>TRBJ1-2|TRBV5-4
ASSFWDRKLYGYT
>TRBJ2-7|TRBV12-2
ASRKTAGYEQY
>TRBJ1-1|TRBV30
AWSKQGATEAF
>TRBJ1-2|TRBV5-1
ASSDRDYGYT
>TRBJ1-2|TRBV14
ASSQVQGGNYGYT
>TRBJ2-3|TRBV7-2
ASSLVWRATDTQY
>TRBJ1-1|TRBV15
ATSRLQVNTEAF
>TRBJ2-4|TRBV4-1
ASSPRYLRESLGKNIQY
>TRBJ2-7|TRBV29-1
SVEGATDSYEQY
>TRBJ1-3|TRBV10-3
AISDRDREENTIY
>TRBJ2-7|TRBV18
ATRPSSGGEQY
>TRBJ2-7|TRBV10-2
ASSESLAGYFEQY
>TRBJ1-4|TRBV5-1
ASSLQGSNEKLF
>TRBJ1-6|TRBV5-1
ASRTRGSGSSPLH
>TRBJ2-1|TRBV6-6
ASRRNEQF
>TRBJ2-5|TRBV10-3
AIATQGGKTQY
>TRBJ2-7|TRBV7-9
ATGTRQADYEQY
>TRBJ1-4|TRBV7-9
ASSYPGTTNEKLF
>TRBJ2-2|TRBV2
ASIDRDFATGELF